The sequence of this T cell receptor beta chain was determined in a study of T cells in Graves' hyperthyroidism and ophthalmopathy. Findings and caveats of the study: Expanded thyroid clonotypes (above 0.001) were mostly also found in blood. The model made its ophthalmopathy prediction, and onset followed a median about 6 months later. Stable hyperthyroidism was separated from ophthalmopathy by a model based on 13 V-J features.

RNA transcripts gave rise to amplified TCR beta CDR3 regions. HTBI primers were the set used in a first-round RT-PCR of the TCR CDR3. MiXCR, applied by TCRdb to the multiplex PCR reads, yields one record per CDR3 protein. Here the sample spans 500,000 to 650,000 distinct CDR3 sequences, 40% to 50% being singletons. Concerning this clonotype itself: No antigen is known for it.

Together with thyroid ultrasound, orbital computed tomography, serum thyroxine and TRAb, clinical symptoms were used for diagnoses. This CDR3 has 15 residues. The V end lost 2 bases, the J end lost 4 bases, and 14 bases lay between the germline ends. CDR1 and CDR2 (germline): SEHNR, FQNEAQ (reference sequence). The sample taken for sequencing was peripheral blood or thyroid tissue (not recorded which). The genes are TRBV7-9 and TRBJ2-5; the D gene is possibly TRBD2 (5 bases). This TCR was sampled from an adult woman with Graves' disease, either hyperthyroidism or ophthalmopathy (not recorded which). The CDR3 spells CASSLREGVAETQYF. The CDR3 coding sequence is TGTGCCAGCAGCTTACGCGAGGGAGTGGCAGAGACCCAGTACTTC.